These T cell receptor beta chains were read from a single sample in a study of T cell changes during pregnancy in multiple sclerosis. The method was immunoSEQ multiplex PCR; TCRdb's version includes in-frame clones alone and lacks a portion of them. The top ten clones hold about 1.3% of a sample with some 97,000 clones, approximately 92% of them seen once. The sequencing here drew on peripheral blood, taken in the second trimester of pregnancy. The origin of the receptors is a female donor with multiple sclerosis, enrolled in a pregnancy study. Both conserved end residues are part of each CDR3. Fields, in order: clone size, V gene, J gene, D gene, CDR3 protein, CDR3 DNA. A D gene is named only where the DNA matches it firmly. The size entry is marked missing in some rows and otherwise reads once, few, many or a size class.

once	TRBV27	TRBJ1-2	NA	CASSFSQGEGYTF	TGTGCCAGCAGTTTTTCACAGGGCGAAGGCTACACCTTC
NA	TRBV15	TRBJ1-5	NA	CATSRVKGDSNQPQHF	TGTGCCACCAGCAGAGTGAAAGGAGATAGCAATCAGCCCCAGCATTTT
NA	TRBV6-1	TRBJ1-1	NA	CASSQQVNTEAFF	TGTGCCAGCAGCCAACAAGTGAACACTGAAGCTTTCTTT
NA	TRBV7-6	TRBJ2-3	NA	CASRPNAYPSTDTQYF	TGTGCCAGCAGACCTAATGCCTATCCTAGCACAGATACGCAGTATTTT
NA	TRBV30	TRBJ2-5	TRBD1	CAWSRTGQETQYF	TGTGCCTGGAGTAGGACAGGCCAAGAGACCCAGTACTTC
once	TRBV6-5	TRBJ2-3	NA	CASSYFGERADTQYF	TGTGCCAGCAGTTACTTCGGGGAAAGGGCAGATACGCAGTATTTT
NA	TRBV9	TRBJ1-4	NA	CASSGHSSTNEKLFF	TGTGCCAGCAGCGGCCACAGCTCAACTAATGAAAAACTGTTTTTT
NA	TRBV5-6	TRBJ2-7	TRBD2	CASSLGLAGVEQYF	TGTGCCAGCAGCTTGGGGCTAGCGGGCGTCGAGCAGTACTTC
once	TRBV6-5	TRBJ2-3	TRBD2	CASSVSGRTDTQYF	TGTGCCAGCAGCGTAAGCGGGAGGACAGATACGCAGTATTTT
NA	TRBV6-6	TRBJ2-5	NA	CASRRTLETQYF	TGTGCCAGCCGAAGGACTTTAGAGACCCAGTACTTC
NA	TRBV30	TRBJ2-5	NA	CAWSLGLGETQYF	TGTGCCTGGAGTCTGGGTCTAGGAGAGACCCAGTACTTC
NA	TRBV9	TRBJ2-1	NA	CASSVTPRQSEQFF	TGTGCCAGCAGCGTAACCCCCAGACAGTCGGAGCAGTTCTTC
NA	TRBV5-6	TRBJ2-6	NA	CATEGSGANVLTF	TGTGCCACCGAGGGCTCTGGGGCCAACGTCCTGACTTTC